The clone carrying this T cell receptor beta chain was seen a few times. Its specificity is not known. V gave up 1 base and J gave up 8 bases, with 14 bases separating them. CDR3 length equals 15 residues. Germline V gene sequence: CDR1 LGHNA, CDR2 YSLEER. The data belong to a study of blood T cells in healthy people across ages. Study context: There was about one barcoded beta molecule captured by template switching per two T cells.

Combining a sample-barcoded 5' primer with a J-beta primer mix, a second PCR ran for roughly 6 to 12 cycles. TCRdb independently ran MiXCR on the 5' RACE reads; one entry per CDR3 protein. Among hundreds of thousands of distinct CDR3 sequences listed, nearly 25% were seen once. Study results and limitations: Comparison with aged donors showed that long-lived donors had more naive CD4+ cells and higher diversity. TCR beta diversity tracked closely with naive T cell percentage.

The same sample was also studied in work on T cells of mothers and their children. Per that paper: There were over 9 million TCR beta CDR3 reads from each mother and approximately 3 million from each child.

This TCR derives from a boy aged 5-17 years in good health. Input material: blood. The chain recombines TRBV4-3 with TRBJ1-4; D gene unclear. The CDR3 DNA reads as TGCGCCAGCAGCCAAGGGACGGGGATCGACGAAAAACTGTTTTTT. Residues: CASSQGTGIDEKLFF.